The next 4 T cell receptor beta chains were all read from a single sample in a study of molecular identifiers for immune sequencing clone quantification. Using its own MiXCR run on the PCR reads, TCRdb lists one record per CDR3 protein. The sample yields about 510,000 distinct CDR3 sequences, under 30% seen once. The sequencing input was naive CD8+ T cells from blood, with Jurkat cell RNA spiked in. The subset: FACS-sorted CD8+CD4-CCR7+CD45RA+ naive T cells. These TCRs come from a human donor in good health. Some libraries in this study had Jurkat cell RNA spiked in.

The table lists this clonotype with many counts. The gene calls are TRBV5-6 and TRBJ1-1, with D hard to call. Germline CDR1 reads SGHDT; CDR2 reads YYEEEE. This CDR3 comprises 15 residues. V was cut by 0 bases and J by 1 base, with 10 bases left in between. In nucleotides, the CDR3 is TGTGCCAGCAGCTTGGTAAGGGCCCCGAACACTGAAGCTTTCTTT. It translates to CASSLVRAPNTEAFF.

This clonotype was found a few times. The chain links TRBV9 to TRBJ2-3; 8 nucleotides match TRBD2. This CDR3 comprises 16 residues. The trim removed 3 bases at V and 3 bases at J, leaving 9 bases unmatched. Germline CDR1 SGDLS, CDR2 YYNGEE. CDR3 sequence reads: CASSGEGLGVTDTQYF. CDR3 bases: TGTGCCAGCAGCGGCGAGGGACTAGGGGTGACAGATACGCAGTATTTT.

In its sample, this clonotype was seen many times. The chain combines TRBV12-3 or TRBV12-4 with TRBJ2-5; 9 bases match TRBD1. This CDR3 contains 15 residues. Trimming removed 5 bases from V and 2 bases from J; junction bases left unmatched: 6. CDR3 protein: CASSHRGHGQETQYF. CDR3 nucleotide sequence: TGTGCCAGCAGTCACAGGGGGCATGGACAAGAGACCCAGTACTTC.

The rearrangement joins TRBV19 to TRBJ2-2, with D possibly TRBD1 on 5 matching bases. Looked up from germline, CDR1 is LNHDA and CDR2 is SQIVND (reference sequence). Deletions cut 3 bases from V and 4 bases from J, with 12 bases between. This CDR3 region has 15 residues. Written as DNA, the CDR3 is TGTGCCAGTAGTATTGACAGAAAAGGCACCGGGGAGCTGTTTTTT. Translated: CASSIDRKGTGELFF.